Included here is one T cell receptor (beta chain) sequence, with context. RNA served as the template for amplifying TCR beta CDR3 regions. In the first round, RT-PCR was carried out with HTBI primers, and a multiplex PCR formed the second round. TCRdb re-called the multiplex PCR reads through MiXCR, storing one row per CDR3 protein. Of a few hundred thousand distinct CDR3 sequences in the sample, under 45% were seen once. These data originate in a study of Graves' ophthalmopathy and Graves' hyperthyroidism. This CDR3 contains 15 residues. V lost 2 bases and J lost 5, with 15 bases in between. In germline, CDR1 is SEHNR, CDR2 FQNEAQ (reference sequence).

The sequencing input was peripheral blood or thyroid tissue (not recorded which). This clonotype originated in an adult man with Graves' hyperthyroidism. The gene calls are TRBV7-9 and TRBJ2-5, with D maybe TRBD2 (6 bases). Here the CDR3 reads CASSLRSGRTETQYF. In nucleotides, the CDR3 is TGTGCCAGCAGCTTAAGATCCGGGAGAACGGAGACCCAGTACTTC.